Sequencing of this TCR beta chain was carried out in a study of beta chain features in type 1 diabetes. General observations from the study: Lower insertion and higher deletion counts appeared at VDJ junctions in type 1 diabetes patients. PCR might favor shorter templates, equally in patients and controls.

TCRB transcripts that were expressed got sequenced, as all of the isolated RNA had been reverse transcribed. The protocol was immunoSEQ multiplex PCR, while the TCRdb copy is restricted to in-frame clones and leaves out a portion. Among about 220,000 clones listed, roughly 11% were seen once. To note about this clone: Its antigen is not known.

Every participating donor gave one draw, a heparinised blood sample averaging around 120 mL. Per the germline V gene, CDR1 is KGHSH and CDR2 is LQKENI. V trimming: 4 bases; J trimming: 1 base; junction bases outside the gene matches: 5. The length of the CDR3 is 15 residues. The TCR sequence derives from a man in his late teens or twenties in good health. Input material: central memory CD4+ T cells from blood. This sequence joins TRBV18 and TRBJ2-5; TRBD2 agrees at 8 bases. The CDR3 protein is CASSRPSGRQETQYF. The CDR3 DNA reads TGTGCCAGCTCACGGCCTAGCGGGCGCCAAGAGACCCAGTACTTC.